This entry describes one T cell receptor beta chain. Its target is not known. Trimming removed 1 base from V and 5 bases from J; junction bases left unmatched: 8. Per the germline V gene, CDR1 is SGDLS and CDR2 is YYNGEE. The CDR3 totals 16 residues. Full-length variable regions came from constant-region reverse primers plus semi-nested Nested Universal Primer A PCR. TCRdb called the 5' RACE reads again in MiXCR, with one record for every CDR3 protein. Among 30,000 or so distinct CDR3 sequences, 24% were seen once, and the ten largest hold around 4.5%. Study-wide results and caveats: The TCR gene usage of tumor memory CD4+ T cells clustered together with blood and lymph node memory CD4+ cells and with lymph node naive CD4+ cells.

Memory CD4+ cells were defined as CD4+CD45RO+CD25-. This clonotype originated in a female donor with breast cancer. The material sequenced was memory CD4+ T cells sorted from blood. The sample's subset: memory CD4+ T cells, CD4+CD45RO+CD25-. The rearrangement links TRBV9 to TRBJ2-2; 7 positions agree with TRBD2. CDR3 amino acids: CASSVLGGGETGELFF. As DNA, the CDR3 is TGTGCCAGCAGCGTACTCGGGGGAGGGGAGACCGGGGAGCTGTTTTTT. The complete variable domain, with remaining parts taken from reference TRBV9 and TRBJ2-2, reads DSGVTQTPKHLITATGQRVTLRCSPRSGDLSVYWYQQSLDQGLQFLIQYYNGEERAKGNILERFSAQQFPDLHSELNLSSLELGDSALYFCASSVLGGGETGELFFGEGSRLTVL.